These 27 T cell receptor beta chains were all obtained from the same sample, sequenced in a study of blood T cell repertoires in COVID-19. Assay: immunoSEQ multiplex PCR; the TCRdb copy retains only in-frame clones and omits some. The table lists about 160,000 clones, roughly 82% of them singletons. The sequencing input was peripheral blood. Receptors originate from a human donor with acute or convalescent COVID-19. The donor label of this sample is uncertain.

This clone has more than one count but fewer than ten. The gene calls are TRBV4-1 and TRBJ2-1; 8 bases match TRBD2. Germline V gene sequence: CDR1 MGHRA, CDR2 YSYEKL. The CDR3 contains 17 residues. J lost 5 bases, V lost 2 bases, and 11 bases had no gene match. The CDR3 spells CASSQHLVAGTNNEQFF. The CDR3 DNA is TGCGCCAGCAGCCAACACCTGGTAGCGGGGACTAACAATGAGCAGTTCTTC.

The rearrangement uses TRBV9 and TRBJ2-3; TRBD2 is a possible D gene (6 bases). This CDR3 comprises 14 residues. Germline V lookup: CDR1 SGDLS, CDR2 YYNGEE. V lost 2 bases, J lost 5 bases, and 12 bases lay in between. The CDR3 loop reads CASSVASAVDTQYF. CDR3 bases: TGTGCCAGCAGCGTCGCTAGCGCCGTAGATACGCAGTATTTT.

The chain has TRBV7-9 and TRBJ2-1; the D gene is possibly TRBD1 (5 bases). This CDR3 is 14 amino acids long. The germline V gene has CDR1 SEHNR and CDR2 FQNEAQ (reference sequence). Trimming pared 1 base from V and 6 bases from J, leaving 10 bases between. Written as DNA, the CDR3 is TGTGCCAGCAGCTTAGGACAGTGGGGCAATGAGCAGTTCTTC. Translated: CASSLGQWGNEQFF.

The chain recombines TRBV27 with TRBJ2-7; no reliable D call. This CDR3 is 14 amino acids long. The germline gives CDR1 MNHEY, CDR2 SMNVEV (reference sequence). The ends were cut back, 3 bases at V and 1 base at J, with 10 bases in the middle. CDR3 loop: CASSFLSGSYEQYF. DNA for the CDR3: TGTGCCAGCAGTTTTCTGTCCGGGTCCTACGAGCAGTACTTC.

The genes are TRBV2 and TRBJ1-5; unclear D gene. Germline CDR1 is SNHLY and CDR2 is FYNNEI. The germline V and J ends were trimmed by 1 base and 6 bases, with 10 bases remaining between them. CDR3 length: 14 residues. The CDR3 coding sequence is TGTGCCAGCAGTGAAGACCAGGTCGGTCAGCCCCAGCATTTT. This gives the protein CASSEDQVGQPQHF.

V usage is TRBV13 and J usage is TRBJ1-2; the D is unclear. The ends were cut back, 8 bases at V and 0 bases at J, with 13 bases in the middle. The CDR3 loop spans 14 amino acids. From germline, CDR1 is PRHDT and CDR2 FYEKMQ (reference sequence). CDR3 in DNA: TGTGCCAGCTTGGTGACGGGTACTAACTATGGCTACACCTTC. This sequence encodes CASLVTGTNYGYTF.

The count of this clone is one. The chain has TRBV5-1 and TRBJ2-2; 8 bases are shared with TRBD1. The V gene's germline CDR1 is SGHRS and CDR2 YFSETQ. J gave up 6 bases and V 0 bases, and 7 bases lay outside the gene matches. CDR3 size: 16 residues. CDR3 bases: TGCGCCAGCAGCTTGGCCACAGGGGGTTCGGCCGGGGAGCTGTTTTTT. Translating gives CASSLATGGSAGELFF.

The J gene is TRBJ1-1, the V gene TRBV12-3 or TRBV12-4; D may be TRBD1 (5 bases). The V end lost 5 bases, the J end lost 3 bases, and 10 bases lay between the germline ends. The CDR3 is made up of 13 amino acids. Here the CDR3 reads CASSPGVHTEAFF. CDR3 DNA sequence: TGTGCCAGCAGTCCGGGGGTGCACACTGAAGCTTTCTTT.

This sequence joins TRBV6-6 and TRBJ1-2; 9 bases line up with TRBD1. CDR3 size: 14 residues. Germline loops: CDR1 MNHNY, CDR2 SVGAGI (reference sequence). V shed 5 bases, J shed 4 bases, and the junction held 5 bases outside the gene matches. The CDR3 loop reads CASSAQGAGYGYTF. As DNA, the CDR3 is TGTGCCAGCAGTGCACAGGGGGCCGGCTATGGCTACACCTTC.

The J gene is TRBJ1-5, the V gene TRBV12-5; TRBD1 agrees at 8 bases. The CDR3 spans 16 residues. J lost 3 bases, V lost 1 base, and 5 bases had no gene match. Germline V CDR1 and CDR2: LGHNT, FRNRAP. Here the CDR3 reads CASGLAGGYLNQPQHF. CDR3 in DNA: TGTGCTAGTGGTTTGGCAGGGGGCTATCTCAATCAGCCCCAGCATTTT.

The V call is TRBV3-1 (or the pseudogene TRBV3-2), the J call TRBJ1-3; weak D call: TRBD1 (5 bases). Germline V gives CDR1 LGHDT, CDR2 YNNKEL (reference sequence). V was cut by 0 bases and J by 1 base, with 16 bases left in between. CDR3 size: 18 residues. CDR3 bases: TGTGCCAGCAGCCAAGATGCTGGGTGGAGGGGATCTGGAAACACCATATATTTT. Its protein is CASSQDAGWRGSGNTIYF.

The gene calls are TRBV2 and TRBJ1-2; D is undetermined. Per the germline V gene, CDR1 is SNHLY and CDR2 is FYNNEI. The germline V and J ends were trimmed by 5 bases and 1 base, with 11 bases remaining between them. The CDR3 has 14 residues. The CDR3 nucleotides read TGTGCCAGCAGTTTGGGAGGGTATAACTATGGCTACACCTTC. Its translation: CASSLGGYNYGYTF.

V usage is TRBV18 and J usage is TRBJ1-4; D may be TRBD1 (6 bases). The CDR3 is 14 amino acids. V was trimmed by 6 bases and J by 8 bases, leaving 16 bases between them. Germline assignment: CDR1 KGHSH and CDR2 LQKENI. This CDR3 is CASSSRTDHEKLFF. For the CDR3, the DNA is TGTGCCAGCTCTTCCCGGACAGACCACGAAAAACTGTTTTTT.

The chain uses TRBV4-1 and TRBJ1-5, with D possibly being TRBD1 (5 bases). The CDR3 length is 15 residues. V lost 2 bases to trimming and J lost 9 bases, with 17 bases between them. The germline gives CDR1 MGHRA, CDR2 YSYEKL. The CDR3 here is CASSQKGQGIRPQHF. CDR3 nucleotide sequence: TGCGCCAGCAGCCAAAAGGGGCAGGGAATCCGGCCCCAGCATTTT.

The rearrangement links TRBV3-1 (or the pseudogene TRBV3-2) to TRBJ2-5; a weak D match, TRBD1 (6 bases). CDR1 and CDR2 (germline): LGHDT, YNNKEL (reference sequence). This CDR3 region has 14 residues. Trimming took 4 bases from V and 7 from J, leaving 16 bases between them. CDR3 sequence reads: CASSPYDRRGTQYF. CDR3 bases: TGTGCCAGCAGCCCATATGACCGCAGGGGGACCCAGTACTTC.

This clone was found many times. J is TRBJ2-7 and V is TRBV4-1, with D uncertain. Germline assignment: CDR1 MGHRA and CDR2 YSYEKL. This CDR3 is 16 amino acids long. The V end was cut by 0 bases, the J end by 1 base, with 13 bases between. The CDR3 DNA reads TGCGCCAGCAGCCAAGATTATACGAGCATGTCCTACGAGCAGTACTTC. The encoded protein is CASSQDYTSMSYEQYF.

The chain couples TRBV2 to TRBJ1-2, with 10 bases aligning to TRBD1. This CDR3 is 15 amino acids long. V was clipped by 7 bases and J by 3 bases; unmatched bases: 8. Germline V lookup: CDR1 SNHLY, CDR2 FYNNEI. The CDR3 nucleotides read TGTGCCAGCATGTCGTGGACAGGGGGAGACTATGGCTACACCTTC. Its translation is CASMSWTGGDYGYTF. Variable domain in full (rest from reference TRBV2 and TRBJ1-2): EPEVTQTPSHQVTQMGQEVILRCVPISNHLYFYWYRQILGQKVEFLVSFYNNEISEKSEIFDDQFSVERPDGSNFTLKIRSTKLEDSAMYFCASMSWTGGDYGYTFGSGTRLTVV.

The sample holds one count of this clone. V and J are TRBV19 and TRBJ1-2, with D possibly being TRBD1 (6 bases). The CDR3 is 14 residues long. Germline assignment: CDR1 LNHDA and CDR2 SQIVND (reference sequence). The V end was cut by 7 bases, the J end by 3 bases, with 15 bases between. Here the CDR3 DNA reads TGTGCCAGTAAGGACAGACCTCAACACTATGGCTACACCTTC. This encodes CASKDRPQHYGYTF.

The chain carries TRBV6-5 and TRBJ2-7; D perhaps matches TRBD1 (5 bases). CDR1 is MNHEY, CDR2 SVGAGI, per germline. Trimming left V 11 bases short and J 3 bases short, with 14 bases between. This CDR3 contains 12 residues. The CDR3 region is CAVVDSFYEQYF. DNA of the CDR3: TGTGCCGTAGTTGACAGTTTCTACGAGCAGTACTTC.

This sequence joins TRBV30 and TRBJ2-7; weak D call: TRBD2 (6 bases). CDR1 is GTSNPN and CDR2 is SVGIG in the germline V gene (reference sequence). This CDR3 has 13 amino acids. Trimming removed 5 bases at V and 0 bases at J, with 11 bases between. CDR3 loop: CAWGRGLSYEQYF. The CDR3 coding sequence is TGTGCCTGGGGGCGGGGACTCTCCTACGAGCAGTACTTC.

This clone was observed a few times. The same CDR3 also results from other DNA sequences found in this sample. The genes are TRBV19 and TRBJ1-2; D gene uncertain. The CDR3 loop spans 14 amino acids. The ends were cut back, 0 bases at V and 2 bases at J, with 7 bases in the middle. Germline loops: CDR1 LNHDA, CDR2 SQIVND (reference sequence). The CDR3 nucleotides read TGTGCCAGTAGTATAGAACATGCCAACTATGGCTACACCTTC. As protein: CASSIEHANYGYTF.

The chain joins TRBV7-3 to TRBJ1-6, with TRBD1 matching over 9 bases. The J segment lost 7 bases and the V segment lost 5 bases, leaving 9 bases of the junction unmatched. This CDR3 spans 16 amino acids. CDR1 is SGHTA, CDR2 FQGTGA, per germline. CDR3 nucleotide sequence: TGTGCCAGCAGCGCAGCGGGACAGGGCACAAATTCACCCCTCCACTTT. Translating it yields CASSAAGQGTNSPLHF.

This CDR3 is CSVPGLGNTEAFF. CDR3 DNA: TGCAGCGTCCCCGGGTTGGGGAACACTGAAGCTTTCTTT. The genes are TRBV29-1 and TRBJ1-1; D is unresolved. CDR3 length: 13 amino acids. Germline CDR1 and CDR2: SQVTM and ANQGSEA. The V end was cut by 6 bases, the J end by 1 base, with 12 bases between.

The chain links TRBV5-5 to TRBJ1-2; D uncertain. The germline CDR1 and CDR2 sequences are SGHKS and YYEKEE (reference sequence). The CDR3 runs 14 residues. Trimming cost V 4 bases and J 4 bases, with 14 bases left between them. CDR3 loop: CASSAAGVTYGYTF. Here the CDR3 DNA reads TGTGCCAGCAGCGCCGCCGGGGTCACCTATGGCTACACCTTC.

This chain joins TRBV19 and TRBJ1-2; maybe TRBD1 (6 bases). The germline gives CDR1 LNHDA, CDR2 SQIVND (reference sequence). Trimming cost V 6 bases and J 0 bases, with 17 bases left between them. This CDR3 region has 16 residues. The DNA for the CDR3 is TGTGCCAGTAGCACTATCGGGACAAATCCTAACTATGGCTACACCTTC. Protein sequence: CASSTIGTNPNYGYTF.

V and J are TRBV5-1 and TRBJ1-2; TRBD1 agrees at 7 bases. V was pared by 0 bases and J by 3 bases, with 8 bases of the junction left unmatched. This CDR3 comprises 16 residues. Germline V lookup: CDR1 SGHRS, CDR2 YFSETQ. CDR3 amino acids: CASSLGLGQEHYGYTF. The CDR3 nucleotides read TGCGCCAGCAGCTTGGGACTTGGACAGGAGCACTATGGCTACACCTTC.

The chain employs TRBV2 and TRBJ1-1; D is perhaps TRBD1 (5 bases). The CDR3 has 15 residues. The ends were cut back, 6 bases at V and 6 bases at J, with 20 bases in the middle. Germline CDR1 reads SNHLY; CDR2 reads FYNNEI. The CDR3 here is CASRTQNRGIAEAFF. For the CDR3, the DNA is TGTGCCAGCAGAACTCAAAATCGGGGGATTGCTGAAGCTTTCTTT.